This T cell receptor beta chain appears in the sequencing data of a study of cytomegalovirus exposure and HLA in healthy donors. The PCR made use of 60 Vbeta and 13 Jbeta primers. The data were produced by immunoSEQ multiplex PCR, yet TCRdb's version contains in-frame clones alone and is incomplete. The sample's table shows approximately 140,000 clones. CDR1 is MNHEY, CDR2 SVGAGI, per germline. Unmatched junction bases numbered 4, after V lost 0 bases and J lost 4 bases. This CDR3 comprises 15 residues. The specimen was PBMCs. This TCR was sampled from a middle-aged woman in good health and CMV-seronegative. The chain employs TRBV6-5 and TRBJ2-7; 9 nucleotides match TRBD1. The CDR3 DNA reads TGTGCCAGCAGTTACTCGGACAGGGGTGGGTACGAGCAGTACTTC. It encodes CASSYSDRGGYEQYF.